This T cell receptor (beta chain) was retrieved from a study of T cell responses to AZD1222 COVID-19 vaccine (dated by TCRdb to the early 2020s). For the study in its entirety: Because spike-specific TCR depth and breadth did not differ between the two schedules, AZD1222 recipients who got a second dose at roughly 4 weeks were pooled with those who got a second dose at roughly 12 weeks. TCR sequencing covered about 230 trial participants: approximately 200 given two doses of AZD1222 and 26 given two doses of MenACWY control vaccine. Trial participants were enrolled by age into 18-55, 56-69 and 70-plus year subgroups, with about 150, 27 and 61 TCR-sequenced participants respectively. Findings and caveats that apply to the study as a whole: Only five to seven AZD1222 recipients were SARS-CoV-2 seropositive at baseline, limiting conclusions about previously exposed vaccinees. In the small 56-69-year group, the increase in depth fell short of significance, most likely because of low power. Because no day 14 peak-response samples were available, repertoires were characterized only after the peak T cell response. Participants were mostly white British, with more females than males. The authors suggested clonal diversity may have been underestimated. After two AZD1222 doses, both the breadth and the depth of spike-specific TCRs were significantly higher than at day 0 and than in MenACWY recipients. Reportedly, close to half of the unique spike-specific TCRs recognized epitopes lying outside the regions that are mutated in the B.1.351 and B.1.1.7 variants. The whole spike protein was spanned by vaccine-associated CD4 TCRs, and dominant responses were seen in regions 160-218 and 743-854.

About this clone: Its antigen is still unknown. The sample holds no much larger clone one base away, and base qualities are not on file.

Including cysteine and phenylalanine, the CDR3 has 15 amino acids. Of all the DNA, just the CDR3 is kept, 45 bases in frame from base 1. V is pared back by 4 bases and J by 3 bases, with 16 bases lying between the germline termini. Per the germline V gene (reference sequence), LNHDA is the CDR1 and SQIVND is the CDR2. Taken with the paper, the label for time point translates to: baseline before first vaccination. Samples from vaccinated people were obtained from the UK trials COV001 and COV002, which included a single-blind randomized controlled phase 2/3 trial of AZD1222 (ChAdOx1 nCoV-19) in healthy adults. For TCRbeta chain sequencing, PBMC samples were collected from trial participants at day 0 and at day 28 after the second dose. The CDR3 regions of human TCRbeta chains were analyzed by immunosequencing. The study's processing was this. TCRs in the repertoires were matched against a reference library of SARS-CoV-2-specific TCRs that had been generated with the MIRA antigen-specificity platform. Breadth was defined as the fraction of unique TCRs that were SARS-CoV-2-associated. Depth was defined as the fraction of total T cells that were SARS-CoV-2-associated. Using the MIRA data, every spike-specific TCR was mapped to the spike region that the TCR reacted to and assigned to either a CD4 or a CD8 class. Log10-transformed breadth and depth values were compared by one-way ANOVA with Sidak's multiple comparisons tests. Drawn from immuneACCESS, this table holds only the in-frame rearrangements with V and J called that TCRdb kept. Clones are partly lost; checked studies trace under half to an unresolved V gene and leave the rest unexplained. Clone size and V and J calls were adopted from that table, with D and trimming inferred from the DNA. The table for this sample lists over 120,000 clones; over 90% of them were counted only once. The ten largest clones capture under 6.5% of the sample.

The chain is encoded by TRBV19 joined to TRBJ2-7; the D gene is not confidently resolved. This TCR was recovered from an adult in good health. The source material was peripheral blood, sampled on day 0 of AZD1222 vaccination. The DNA reads as follows: TGTGCCAGTAGTACCTCGGACGCAAGAAGCTACGAGCAGTACTTC. Its protein reads: CASSTSDARSYEQYF.